The sequence of this T cell receptor beta chain was determined in a study of blood T cell repertoires in COVID-19. Study background: In each case, the material was cDNA or gDNA derived from T cells, B-cell-depleted T cells, or PBMCs.

Germline assignment: CDR1 LNHDA and CDR2 SQIVND (reference sequence). The CDR3 has 15 residues. Between the trimmed V and J ends, which lost 2 bases and 0 bases, there was a span of 8 bases. Authors' analysis steps: Estimates of nucleated cell counts were drawn from the amplification of reference gene primers. TCRdb's table, derived via immunoSEQ multiplex PCR, lists solely in-frame clones and lacks some. The V and J calls and clone size come from that table; D and trimming were worked out from the DNA. Among about 58,000 clones listed, approximately 86% were seen once. The chain couples TRBV19 to TRBJ2-4; TRBD1 might be the D (5 bases). The source of this sequence is a woman aged 70-85 years with active COVID-19. Material for sequencing was peripheral blood. The CDR3 nucleotides are TGTGCCAGTAGTATAAGGGGCTTAGCCAAAAACATTCAGTACTTC. This gives the protein CASSIRGLAKNIQYF.